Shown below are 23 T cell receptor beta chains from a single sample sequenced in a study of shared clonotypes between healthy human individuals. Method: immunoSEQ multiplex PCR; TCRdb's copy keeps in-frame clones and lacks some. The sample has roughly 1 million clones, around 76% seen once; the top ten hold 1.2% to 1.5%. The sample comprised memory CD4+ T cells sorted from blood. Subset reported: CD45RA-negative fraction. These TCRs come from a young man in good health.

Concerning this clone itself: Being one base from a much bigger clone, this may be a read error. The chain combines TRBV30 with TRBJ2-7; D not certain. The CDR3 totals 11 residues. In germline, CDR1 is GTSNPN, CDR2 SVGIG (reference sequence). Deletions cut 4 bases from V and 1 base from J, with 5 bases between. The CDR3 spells CAWKTSYEQYF. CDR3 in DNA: TGTGCCTGGAAGACATCCTACGAGCAGTACTTC.

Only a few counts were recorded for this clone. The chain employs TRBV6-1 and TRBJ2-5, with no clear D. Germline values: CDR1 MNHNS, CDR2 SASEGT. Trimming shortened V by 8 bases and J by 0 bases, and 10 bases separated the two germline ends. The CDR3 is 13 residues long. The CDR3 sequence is CASELRYQETQYF. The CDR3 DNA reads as TGTGCCAGCGAGCTCAGGTACCAAGAGACCCAGTACTTC.

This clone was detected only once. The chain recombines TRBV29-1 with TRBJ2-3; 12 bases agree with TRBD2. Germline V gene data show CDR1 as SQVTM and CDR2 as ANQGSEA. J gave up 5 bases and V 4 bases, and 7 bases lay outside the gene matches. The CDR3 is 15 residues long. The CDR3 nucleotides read TGCAGCGTTGGAGCTAGCGGGGGGGCAGTAGATACGCAGTATTTT. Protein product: CSVGASGGAVDTQYF.

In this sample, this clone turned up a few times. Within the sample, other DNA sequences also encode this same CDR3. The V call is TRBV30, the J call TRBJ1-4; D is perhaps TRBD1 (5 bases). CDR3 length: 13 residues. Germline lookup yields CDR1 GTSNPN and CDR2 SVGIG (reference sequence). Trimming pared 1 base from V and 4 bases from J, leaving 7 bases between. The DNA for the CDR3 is TGTGCCTGGAGTGCGGGGCTTAATGAAAAACTGTTTTTT. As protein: CAWSAGLNEKLFF.

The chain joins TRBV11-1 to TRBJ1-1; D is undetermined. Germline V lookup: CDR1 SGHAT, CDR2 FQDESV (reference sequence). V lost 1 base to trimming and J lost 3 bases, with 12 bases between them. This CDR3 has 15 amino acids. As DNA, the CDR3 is TGTGCCAGCAGCTTAGGCCGTAGCGCGGACACTGAAGCTTTCTTT. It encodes CASSLGRSADTEAFF.

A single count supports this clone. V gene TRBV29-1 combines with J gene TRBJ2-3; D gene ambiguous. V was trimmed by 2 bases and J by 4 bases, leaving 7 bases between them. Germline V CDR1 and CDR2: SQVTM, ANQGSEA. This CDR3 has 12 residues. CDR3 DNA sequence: TGCAGCGTTGAATTTACCCCAGATACGCAGTATTTT. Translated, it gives CSVEFTPDTQYF.

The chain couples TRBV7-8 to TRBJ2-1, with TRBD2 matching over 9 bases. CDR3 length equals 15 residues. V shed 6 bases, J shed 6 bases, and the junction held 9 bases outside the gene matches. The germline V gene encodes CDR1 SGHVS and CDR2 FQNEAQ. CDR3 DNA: TGTGCCAGCAGGCCGGTTAGCGGGAGCATCAATGAGCAGTTCTTC. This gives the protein CASRPVSGSINEQFF.

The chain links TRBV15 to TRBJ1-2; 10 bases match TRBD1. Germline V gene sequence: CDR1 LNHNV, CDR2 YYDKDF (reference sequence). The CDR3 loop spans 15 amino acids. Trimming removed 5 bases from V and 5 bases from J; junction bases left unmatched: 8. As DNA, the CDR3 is TGTGCCACCAGCGGACGACAGGGGGCCGGGTATGGCTACACCTTC. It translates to CATSGRQGAGYGYTF.

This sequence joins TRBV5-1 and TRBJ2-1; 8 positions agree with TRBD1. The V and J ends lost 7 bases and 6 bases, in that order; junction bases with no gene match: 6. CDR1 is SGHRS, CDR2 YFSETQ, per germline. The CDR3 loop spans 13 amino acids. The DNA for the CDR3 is TGCGCCAGCCGGGACAGGATCAGCAATGAGCAGTTCTTC. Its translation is CASRDRISNEQFF.

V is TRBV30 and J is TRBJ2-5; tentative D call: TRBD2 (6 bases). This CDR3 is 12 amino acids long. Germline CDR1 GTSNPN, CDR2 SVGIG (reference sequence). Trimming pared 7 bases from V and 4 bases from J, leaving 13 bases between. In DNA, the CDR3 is TGTGCCTTGCGGGGAGGACCAGAGACCCAGTACTTC. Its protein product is CALRGGPETQYF.

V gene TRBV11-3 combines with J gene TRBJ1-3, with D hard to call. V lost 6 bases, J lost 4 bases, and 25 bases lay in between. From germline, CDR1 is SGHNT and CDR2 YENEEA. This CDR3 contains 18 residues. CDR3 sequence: CASRPGRVPSSVGNTIYF. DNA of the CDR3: TGTGCCAGCAGGCCCGGTAGGGTCCCGTCCTCAGTCGGAAACACCATATATTTT.

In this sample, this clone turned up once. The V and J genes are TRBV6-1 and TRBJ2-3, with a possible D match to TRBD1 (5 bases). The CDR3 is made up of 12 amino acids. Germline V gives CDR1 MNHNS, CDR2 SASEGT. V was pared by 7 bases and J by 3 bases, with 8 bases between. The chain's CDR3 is CASTRQTDTQYF. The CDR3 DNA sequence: TGTGCCAGCACTCGACAGACAGATACGCAGTATTTT.

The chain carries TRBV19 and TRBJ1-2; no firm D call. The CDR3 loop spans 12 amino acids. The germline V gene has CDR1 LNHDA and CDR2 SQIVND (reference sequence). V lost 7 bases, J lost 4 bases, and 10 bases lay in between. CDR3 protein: CASNEGPYGYTF. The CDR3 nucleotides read TGTGCCAGTAACGAAGGGCCCTATGGCTACACCTTC.

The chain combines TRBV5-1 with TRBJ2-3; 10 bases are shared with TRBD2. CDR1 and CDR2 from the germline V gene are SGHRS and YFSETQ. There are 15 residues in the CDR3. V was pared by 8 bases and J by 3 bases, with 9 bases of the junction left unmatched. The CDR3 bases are TGCGCCAGTTTTAGCGGGGGGACTGGTACAGATACGCAGTATTTT. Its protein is CASFSGGTGTDTQYF.

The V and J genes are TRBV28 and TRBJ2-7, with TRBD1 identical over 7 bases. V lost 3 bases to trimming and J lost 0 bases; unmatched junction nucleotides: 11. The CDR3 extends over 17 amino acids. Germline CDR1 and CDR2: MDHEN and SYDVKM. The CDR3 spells CASSFSFGQESSYEQYF. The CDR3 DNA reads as TGTGCCAGCAGTTTCTCCTTTGGACAGGAAAGCTCCTACGAGCAGTACTTC. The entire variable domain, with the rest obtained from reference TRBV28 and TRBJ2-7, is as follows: DVKVTQSSRYLVKRTGEKVFLECVQDMDHENMFWYRQDPGLGLRLIYFSYDVKMKEKGDIPEGYSVSREKKERFSLILESASTNQTSMYLCASSFSFGQESSYEQYFGPGTRLTVT.

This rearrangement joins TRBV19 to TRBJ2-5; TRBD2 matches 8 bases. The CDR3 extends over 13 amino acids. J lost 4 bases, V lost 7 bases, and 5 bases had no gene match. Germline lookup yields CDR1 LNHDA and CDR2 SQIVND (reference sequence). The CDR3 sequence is CASKPGGGETQYF. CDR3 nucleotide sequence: TGTGCCAGTAAACCGGGAGGGGGAGAGACCCAGTACTTC.

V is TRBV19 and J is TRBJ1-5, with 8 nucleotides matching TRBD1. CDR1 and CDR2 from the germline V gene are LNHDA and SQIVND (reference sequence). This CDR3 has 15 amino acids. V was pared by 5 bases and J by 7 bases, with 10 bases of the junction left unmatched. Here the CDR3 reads CASSHRGMGGQPQHF. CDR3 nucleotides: TGTGCCAGTAGTCACAGGGGGATGGGAGGACAGCCCCAGCATTTT.

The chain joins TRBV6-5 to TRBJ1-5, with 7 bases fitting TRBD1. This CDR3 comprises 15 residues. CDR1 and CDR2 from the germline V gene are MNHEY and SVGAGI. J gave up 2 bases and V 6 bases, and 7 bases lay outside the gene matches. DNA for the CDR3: TGTGCCAGCAGCCGGACAGGCGCTGGCAATCAGCCCCAGCATTTT. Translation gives CASSRTGAGNQPQHF.

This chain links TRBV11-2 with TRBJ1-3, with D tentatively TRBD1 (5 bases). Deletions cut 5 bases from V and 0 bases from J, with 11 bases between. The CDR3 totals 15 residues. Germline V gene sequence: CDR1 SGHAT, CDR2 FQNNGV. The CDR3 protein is CASSQVGTSGNTIYF. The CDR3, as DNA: TGTGCCAGCAGCCAAGTGGGGACCTCTGGAAACACCATATATTTT.

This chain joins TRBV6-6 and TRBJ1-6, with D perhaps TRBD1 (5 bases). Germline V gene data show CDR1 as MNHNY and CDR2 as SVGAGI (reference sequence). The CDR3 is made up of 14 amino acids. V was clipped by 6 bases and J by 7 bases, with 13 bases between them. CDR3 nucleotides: TGTGCCAGCAGACGTCGGGGGGAGAATTCACCCCTCCACTTT. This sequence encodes CASRRRGENSPLHF.

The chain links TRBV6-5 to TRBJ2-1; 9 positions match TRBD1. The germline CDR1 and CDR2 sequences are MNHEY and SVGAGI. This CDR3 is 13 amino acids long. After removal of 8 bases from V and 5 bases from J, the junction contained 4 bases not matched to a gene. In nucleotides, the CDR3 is TGTGCCAGCGAGGACAGGGGTAACAATGAGCAGTTCTTC. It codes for CASEDRGNNEQFF.

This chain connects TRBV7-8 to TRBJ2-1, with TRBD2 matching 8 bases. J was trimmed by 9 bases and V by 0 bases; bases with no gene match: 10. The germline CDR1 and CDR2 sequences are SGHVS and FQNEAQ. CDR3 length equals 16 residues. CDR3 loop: CASSLAGSGILGEQFF. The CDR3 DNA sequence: TGTGCCAGCAGCTTAGCTGGTAGCGGGATATTAGGTGAGCAGTTCTTC.

The CDR3 DNA sequence: TGTGCCAGCAGCGTAGGCCCCCGCATCAGCGGCACCGGGGAGCTGTTTTTT. Translation: CASSVGPRISGTGELFF. The rearrangement uses TRBV9 and TRBJ2-2; maybe TRBD2 (5 bases). V dropped 0 bases and J dropped 4 bases, with 16 bases sitting between them. Looked up from germline, CDR1 is SGDLS and CDR2 is YYNGEE. The CDR3 contains 17 residues.